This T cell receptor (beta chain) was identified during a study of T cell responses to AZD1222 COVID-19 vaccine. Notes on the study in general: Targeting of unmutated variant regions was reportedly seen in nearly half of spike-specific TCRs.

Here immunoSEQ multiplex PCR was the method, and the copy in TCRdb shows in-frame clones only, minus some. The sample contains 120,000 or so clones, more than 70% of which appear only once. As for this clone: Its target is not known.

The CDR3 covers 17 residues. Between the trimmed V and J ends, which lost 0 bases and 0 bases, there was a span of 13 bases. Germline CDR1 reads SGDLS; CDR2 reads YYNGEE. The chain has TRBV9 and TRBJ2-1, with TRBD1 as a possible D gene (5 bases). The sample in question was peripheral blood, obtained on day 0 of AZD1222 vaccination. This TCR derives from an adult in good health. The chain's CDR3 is CASSVVARGSSYNEQFF. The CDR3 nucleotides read TGTGCCAGCAGCGTAGTGGCAAGGGGAAGCTCCTACAATGAGCAGTTCTTC.